This T cell receptor beta chain was recovered during a study of blood T cells in healthy people across ages. Findings and limits, study-wide: Diversity estimates drawn from one million T cells were deemed underestimates.

Primed by a sample-barcoded 5' primer and a J-beta primer mix, a second PCR proceeded for roughly 7 to 12 cycles. TCRdb re-derived calls from the 5' RACE reads in MiXCR, one entry per CDR3 protein. The table records 850,000 to 1,300,000 distinct CDR3 sequences, under 55% of them present only once. Note on this clonotype: Its target is not known.

The germline gives CDR1 SGHRS, CDR2 YFSETQ. Unmatched junction bases numbered 4, after V lost 0 bases and J lost 5 bases. This CDR3 is built from 15 residues. Healthy Russian Caucasian donors spanned ages about 6 to 100 years. Every participating donor contributed 7.5 to 10 milliliters of peripheral blood through a draw. This clonotype originated in a woman aged 60-75 years in good health. Material for sequencing was blood. The rearrangement joins TRBV5-1 to TRBJ2-5; TRBD1 aligns across 10 bases. Written as DNA, the CDR3 is TGCGCCAGCAGCTTGGTGGGACAGGGGACGGAGACCCAGTACTTC. Translating gives CASSLVGQGTETQYF.